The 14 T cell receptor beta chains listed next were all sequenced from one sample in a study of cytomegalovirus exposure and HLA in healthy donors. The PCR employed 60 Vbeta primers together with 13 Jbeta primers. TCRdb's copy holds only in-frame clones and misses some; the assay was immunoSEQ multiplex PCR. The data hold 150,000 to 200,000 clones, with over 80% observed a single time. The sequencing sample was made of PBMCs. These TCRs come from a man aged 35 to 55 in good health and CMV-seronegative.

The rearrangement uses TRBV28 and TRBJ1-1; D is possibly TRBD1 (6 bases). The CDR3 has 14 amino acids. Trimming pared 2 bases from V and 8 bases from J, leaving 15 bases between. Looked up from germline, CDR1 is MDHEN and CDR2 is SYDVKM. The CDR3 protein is CASSLRHRAGEAFF. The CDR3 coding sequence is TGTGCCAGCAGTTTACGCCACAGGGCCGGGGAAGCTTTCTTT.

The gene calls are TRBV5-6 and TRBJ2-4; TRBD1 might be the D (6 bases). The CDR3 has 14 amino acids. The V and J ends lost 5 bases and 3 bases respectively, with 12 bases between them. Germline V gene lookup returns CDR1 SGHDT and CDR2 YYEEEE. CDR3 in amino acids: CASSRGHRKNIQYF. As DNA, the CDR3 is TGTGCCAGCAGTCGGGGACACCGCAAAAACATTCAGTACTTC.

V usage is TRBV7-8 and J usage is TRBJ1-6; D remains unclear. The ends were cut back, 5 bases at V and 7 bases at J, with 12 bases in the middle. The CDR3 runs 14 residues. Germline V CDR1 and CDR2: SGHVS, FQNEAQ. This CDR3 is CASSTTLTNSPLHF. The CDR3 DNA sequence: TGTGCCAGCAGCACCACTCTCACGAATTCACCCCTCCACTTT.

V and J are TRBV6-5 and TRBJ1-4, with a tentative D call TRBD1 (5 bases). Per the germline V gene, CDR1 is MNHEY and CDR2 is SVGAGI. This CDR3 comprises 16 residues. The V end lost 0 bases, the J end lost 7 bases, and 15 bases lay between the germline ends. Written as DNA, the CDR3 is TGTGCCAGCAGTTACTCGCTAGGGGCGGGGGTTGAAAAACTGTTTTTT. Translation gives CASSYSLGAGVEKLFF.

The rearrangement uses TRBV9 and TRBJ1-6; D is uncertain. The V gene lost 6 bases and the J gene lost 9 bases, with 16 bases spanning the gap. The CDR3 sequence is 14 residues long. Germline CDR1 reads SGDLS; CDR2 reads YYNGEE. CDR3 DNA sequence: TGTGCCAGCAATCGGGAAGGGAGATCTTCACCCCTCCACTTT. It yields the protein CASNREGRSSPLHF.

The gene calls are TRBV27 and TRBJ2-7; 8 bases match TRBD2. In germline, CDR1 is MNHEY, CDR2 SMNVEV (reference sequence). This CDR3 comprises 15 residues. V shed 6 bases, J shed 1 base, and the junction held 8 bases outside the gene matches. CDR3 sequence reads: CASRRGGPSSYEQYF. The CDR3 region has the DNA TGTGCCAGCAGACGCGGGGGGCCCTCATCCTACGAGCAGTACTTC.

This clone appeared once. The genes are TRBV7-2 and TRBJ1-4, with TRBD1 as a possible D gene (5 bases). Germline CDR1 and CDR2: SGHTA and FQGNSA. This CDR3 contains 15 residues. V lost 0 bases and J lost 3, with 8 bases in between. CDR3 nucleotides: TGTGCCAGCAGCTTAGCAAGGGGATCTAATGAAAAACTGTTTTTT. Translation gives CASSLARGSNEKLFF.

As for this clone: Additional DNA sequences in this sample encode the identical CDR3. CDR3 protein: CASRLAGGRDTQYF. CDR3 DNA sequence: TGTGCCAGCAGACTAGCGGGGGGCAGAGATACGCAGTATTTT. The chain has TRBV28 and TRBJ2-3, with 12 bases fitting TRBD2. The germline V gene has CDR1 MDHEN and CDR2 SYDVKM. Trimming at V came to 6 bases and at J to 5 bases, leaving 3 bases not matched to a gene. The CDR3 sequence is 14 residues long.

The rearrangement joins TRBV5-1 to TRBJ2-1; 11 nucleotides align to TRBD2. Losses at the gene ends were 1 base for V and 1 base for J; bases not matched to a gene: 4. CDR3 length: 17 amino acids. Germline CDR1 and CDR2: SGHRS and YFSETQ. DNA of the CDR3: TGCGCCAGCAGCTTGCTGACTAGCGGGAATTCCTACAATGAGCAGTTCTTC. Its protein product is CASSLLTSGNSYNEQFF.

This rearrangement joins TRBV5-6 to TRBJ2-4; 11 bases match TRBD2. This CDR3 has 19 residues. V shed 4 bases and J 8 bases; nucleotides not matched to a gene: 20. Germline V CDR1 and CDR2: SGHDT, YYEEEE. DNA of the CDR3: TGTGCCAGCAGCAAGGGACAGGGACTAGCGGCCCTCCGGGAGGACATTCAGTACTTC. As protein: CASSKGQGLAALREDIQYF.

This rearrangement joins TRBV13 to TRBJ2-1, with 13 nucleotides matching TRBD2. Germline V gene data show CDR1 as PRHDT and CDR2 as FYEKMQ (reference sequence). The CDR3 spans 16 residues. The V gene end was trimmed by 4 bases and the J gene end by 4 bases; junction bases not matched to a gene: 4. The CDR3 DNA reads TGTGCCAGCAGCTCCGGGACTAGCGGGACGTACAATGAGCAGTTCTTC. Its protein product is CASSSGTSGTYNEQFF.

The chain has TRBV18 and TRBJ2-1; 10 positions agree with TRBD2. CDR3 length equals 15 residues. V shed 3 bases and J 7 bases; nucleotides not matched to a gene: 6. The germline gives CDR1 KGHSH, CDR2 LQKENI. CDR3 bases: TGTGCCAGCTCACCCACTAGCGGGAAGGGTAATGAGCAGTTCTTC. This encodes CASSPTSGKGNEQFF.

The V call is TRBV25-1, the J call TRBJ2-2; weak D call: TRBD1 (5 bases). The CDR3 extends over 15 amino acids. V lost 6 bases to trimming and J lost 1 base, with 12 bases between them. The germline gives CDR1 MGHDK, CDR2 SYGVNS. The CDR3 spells CASSQSDRNTGELFF. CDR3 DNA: TGTGCCAGCAGCCAGTCTGACAGGAACACCGGGGAGCTGTTTTTT.

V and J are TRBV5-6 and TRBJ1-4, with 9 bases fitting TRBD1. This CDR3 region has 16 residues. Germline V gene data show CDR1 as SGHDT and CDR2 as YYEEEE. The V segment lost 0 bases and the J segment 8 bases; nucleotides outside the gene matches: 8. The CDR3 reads CASSLASGQGWEKLFF. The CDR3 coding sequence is TGTGCCAGCAGCTTGGCCTCGGGACAGGGATGGGAAAAACTGTTTTTT.